A single T cell receptor beta chain is shown here with its context. Its antigen is as yet unknown. This entry is derived from a study of a mutant IDH1 vaccine in newly diagnosed glioma. Study as a whole: In weeks 1, 3, 5, 7, 11, 15, 19 and 23, patients were vaccinated. Antecedent treatment encompassed radiotherapy, temozolomide, or their combination; the majority received both.

The time point here: week 23, last vaccination. The study gave 300 ug of mutant IDH1 20-mer peptide per vaccine dose, with topical imiquimod. Libraries were prepared by immunoSEQ multiplex PCR; TCRdb keeps only in-frame clonotypes and omits some of them. This sample has 60,000 to 100,000 clones, with approximately 85% found just once. The source of this sequence is a woman aged 50 to 60 with glioma. This specimen was PBMCs, taken from a glioma patient whose treatment included an IDH1 peptide vaccine.

CDR3 residues: CAITSDGRPYEQYF. In DNA, the CDR3 is TGTGCCATCACATCTGACGGGCGTCCCTACGAGCAGTACTTC. V usage is TRBV21-1 and J usage is TRBJ2-7. TRBV21-1 is designated a pseudogene. The CDR3 has 14 amino acids.